What follows are 10 T cell receptor beta chains derived from one specimen sequenced in a study of T-cell reconstitution after alpha-beta-depleted transplantation in children (dated by TCRdb to between 2015 and 2016). Reading the label with the study, this specimen's treatment or condition is: allogeneic hematopoietic cell transplantation with graft depleted of TCRalphabeta T cells and CD19 B cells. The protocol used for the library was PCR. Sequencing used an Illumina HiSeq 2500. To normalize quantification of the TCRbeta repertoire, the TCR libraries were built with molecular barcoding that relied on unique molecular identifiers. TCRdb ran its own pipeline on the public reads, namely fastp trimming at Q25 and MiXCR clone calling, and kept in-frame beta chains. Rows with a matching CDR3 protein are joined into one entry that keeps the most common DNA and genes. The sample has 280,000 or so distinct CDR3 sequences on record, under 14% of them singletons. Clones ranked in the top ten supply about a quarter of the sample.

This sample comprised peripheral blood, obtained 180 days after TCRalphabeta/CD19-depleted stem cell transplant. Receptors originate from a male patient between 2 and 10 years old who had a stem cell transplant for chronic granulomatous disease, so the T cells may come from the graft donor.

In this sample, this clonotype turned up many times. This sequence joins TRBV5-1 and TRBJ2-6; D is possibly TRBD2 (5 bases). V lost 0 bases and J lost 1, with 14 bases in between. The CDR3 has 18 residues. Looked up from germline, CDR1 is SGHRS and CDR2 is YFSETQ. DNA of the CDR3: TGCGCCAGCAGCTTGGCCGGGTTACGGGATTCTGGGGCCAACGTCCTGACTTTC. Its protein product is CASSLAGLRDSGANVLTF.

This clonotype was observed at least ten times. This chain links TRBV29-1 with TRBJ1-1, with 8 nucleotides matching TRBD1. Germline-derived CDR1 and CDR2 are SQVTM and ANQGSEA. CDR3 length equals 13 residues. V trimming: 4 bases; J trimming: 7 bases; junction bases outside the gene matches: 8. In DNA form, the CDR3 reads TGCAGCGTTGCCTCCCCAGGGGGCTTTGAAGCTTTCTTT. This sequence encodes CSVASPGGFEAFF. The entire variable domain, with the rest obtained from reference TRBV29-1 and TRBJ1-1, is as follows: SAVISQKPSRDICQRGTSLTIQCQVDSQVTMMFWYRQQPGQSLTLIATANQGSEATYESGFVIDKFPISRPNLTFSTLTVSNMSPEDSSIYLCSVASPGGFEAFFGQGTRLTVV.

This clonotype occurred many times. V gene TRBV5-1 combines with J gene TRBJ2-2, with 8 bases that match TRBD1. Germline V gives CDR1 SGHRS, CDR2 YFSETQ. This CDR3 is built from 14 residues. The trim removed 4 bases at V and 7 bases at J, leaving 6 bases unmatched. This CDR3 is CASSRRQGLGELFF. CDR3 in DNA: TGCGCCAGCAGCAGACGACAGGGGCTCGGGGAGCTGTTTTTT.

This clonotype occurred many times. The J gene is TRBJ2-2, the V gene TRBV18; 8 nucleotides match TRBD2. Germline V gene lookup returns CDR1 KGHSH and CDR2 LQKENI. Unmatched junction bases numbered 12, after V lost 3 bases and J lost 0 bases. This CDR3 has 19 amino acids. CDR3 nucleotides: TGTGCCAGCTCACCGAAAATGAGCGGGGGAGCAGCGAACACCGGGGAGCTGTTTTTT. Protein product: CASSPKMSGGAANTGELFF.

This clonotype was recorded at least ten times. The chain combines TRBV5-1 with TRBJ1-3; weak D call: TRBD1 (5 bases). The CDR3 sequence is 15 residues long. Germline CDR1 and CDR2: SGHRS and YFSETQ. V lost 4 bases and J lost 0, with 11 bases in between. This chain's CDR3 is CASSAMGGSGNTIYF. The CDR3 bases are TGCGCCAGCAGCGCGATGGGGGGCTCTGGAAACACCATATATTTT.

V is TRBV2 and J is TRBJ2-7; 7 bases align to TRBD2. Losses at the gene ends were 8 bases for V and 2 bases for J; bases not matched to a gene: 15. From germline, CDR1 is SNHLY and CDR2 FYNNEI. The CDR3 consists of 16 residues. CDR3 loop: CASLSRPSGPPYEQYF. As DNA, the CDR3 is TGTGCCAGCCTCAGCCGGCCTAGCGGACCTCCCTACGAGCAGTACTTC.

The CDR3 here is CASGPWTEAFF. DNA of the CDR3: TGTGCCAGCGGGCCTTGGACAGAAGCTTTCTTT. This chain links TRBV28 with TRBJ1-1, with D maybe TRBD1 (5 bases). Trimming stripped 8 bases from V and 8 bases from J, with 12 bases between. The CDR3 runs to 11 residues. The germline V gene encodes CDR1 MDHEN and CDR2 SYDVKM. The full variable domain, in which reference TRBV28 and TRBJ1-1 provide the parts outside the CDR3, is DVKVTQSSRYLVKRTGEKVFLECVQDMDHENMFWYRQDPGLGLRLIYFSYDVKMKEKGDIPEGYSVSREKKERFSLILESASTNQTSMYLCASGPWTEAFFGQGTRLTVV.

The sample holds one count of this clonotype. The V call is TRBV4-1, the J call TRBJ1-4; D possibly corresponds to TRBD1 (6 bases). Germline loops: CDR1 MGHRA, CDR2 YSYEKL. The CDR3 runs to 12 residues. The V and J ends lost 4 bases and 16 bases respectively, with 16 bases between them. CDR3 region: CASSRGPGHRFF. CDR3 coding DNA: TGCGCCAGCAGCCGAGGACCGGGACACCGGTTTTTT.

This clonotype was recorded at least ten times. This rearrangement joins TRBV7-3 to TRBJ1-1, with D possibly matching TRBD1 (6 bases). V was cut by 5 bases and J by 0 bases, with 13 bases left in between. The CDR3 is 15 amino acids. Germline CDR1 and CDR2: SGHTA and FQGTGA. The CDR3 DNA sequence: TGTGCCAGCAGCCTATCAGGGGTCCTGAACACTGAAGCTTTCTTT. Translating it yields CASSLSGVLNTEAFF. The full variable domain, in which reference TRBV7-3 and TRBJ1-1 provide the parts outside the CDR3, is GAGVSQTPSNKVTEKGKYVELRCDPISGHTALYWYRQSLGQGPEFLIYFQGTGAADDSGLPNDRFFAVRPEGSVSTLKIQRTERGDSAVYLCASSLSGVLNTEAFFGQGTRLTVV.

This clonotype was detected many times. The V gene is TRBV6-5, the J gene TRBJ2-5; D could derive from TRBD1 or TRBD2 (5 bases each). V dropped 0 bases and J dropped 4 bases, with 12 bases sitting between them. In germline, CDR1 is MNHEY, CDR2 SVGAGI. CDR3 length: 15 amino acids. CDR3 coding DNA: TGTGCCAGCAGTTACTCGAGAGGGGAAGTAGAGACCCAGTACTTC. Amino acids: CASSYSRGEVETQYF.